These 24 T cell receptor beta chains came from one sample sequenced in a study of T-cell memory formation after mild COVID-19. From the 5' RACE reads, TCRdb called clonotypes with MiXCR, one entry per CDR3 protein. This sample yields about 360,000 distinct CDR3 sequences, of which approximately 15% are seen a single time; around 22% belongs to the top ten. Sequenced: PBMCs or a T cell subset sorted from them (not recorded which). These receptors all come from a man between 18 and 29 years old who had mild COVID-19 (a few samples of this study predate the infection). Cell type and time point are not known.

This clonotype was observed many times. The CDR3 DNA is TGCGCCAGCCGTGGGGGTCTCTATAATTCACCCCTCCACTTT. Amino acids: CASRGGLYNSPLHF. The genes are TRBV5-1 and TRBJ1-6, with D perhaps matching TRBD1 (5 bases). Germline-derived CDR1 and CDR2 are SGHRS and YFSETQ. The length of the CDR3 is 14 residues. V dropped 7 bases and J dropped 3 bases, with 11 bases sitting between them.

This clonotype was seen a handful of times. The rearrangement links TRBV30 to TRBJ2-7; 7 positions agree with TRBD1. Germline CDR1 reads GTSNPN; CDR2 reads SVGIG (reference sequence). This CDR3 is built from 13 residues. V dropped 2 bases and J dropped 4; count of bases not matched to a gene: 5. In DNA, the CDR3 is TGTGCCTGGAGTAATGGCAGGGGGTACGAGCAGTACTTC. This gives the protein CAWSNGRGYEQYF.

This clonotype has at least ten counts. V usage is TRBV7-9 and J usage is TRBJ2-1, with TRBD1 identical over 7 bases. CDR3 length: 16 amino acids. V gave up 5 bases and J gave up 6 bases; unmatched junction bases: 13. From germline, CDR1 is SEHNR and CDR2 FQNEAQ (reference sequence). In nucleotides, the CDR3 is TGTGCCAGCAGCCCCCGACAGGGTGGGATGGGCAATGAGCAGTTCTTC. It codes for CASSPRQGGMGNEQFF.

This clonotype has a count of ten or more. The chain recombines TRBV28 with TRBJ1-2; 10 bases agree with TRBD1. CDR3 length equals 16 residues. Germline V CDR1 and CDR2: MDHEN, SYDVKM. With V trimmed by 7 bases and J by 3 bases, 11 bases remained unmatched. CDR3 nucleotides: TGTGCCAGCATTCCGGGACAGGGGATCCTCTACTATGGCTACACCTTC. This gives the protein CASIPGQGILYYGYTF.

In its sample, this clonotype was seen many times. This chain uses TRBV5-1 with TRBJ2-4; perhaps TRBD2 as D (7 bases). Trimming shortened V by 4 bases and J by 9 bases, and 29 bases separated the two germline ends. The length of the CDR3 is 18 residues. Germline V CDR1 and CDR2: SGHRS, YFSETQ. The chain's CDR3 is CASSQEALAGRRGGIQYF. Written as DNA, the CDR3 is TGCGCCAGCAGCCAAGAGGCCTTGGCGGGCCGGAGGGGGGGCATTCAGTACTTC.

This clonotype has more than one count but fewer than ten. The gene calls are TRBV9 and TRBJ2-5; tentatively, D is TRBD1 (5 bases). The V end lost 4 bases, the J end lost 4 bases, and 17 bases lay between the germline ends. This CDR3 is built from 15 residues. CDR1 is SGDLS and CDR2 is YYNGEE in the germline V gene. CDR3 nucleotide sequence: TGTGCCAGCAGCTCCTTGGGGCTAGGTCGAGAGACCCAGTACTTC. This sequence encodes CASSSLGLGRETQYF.

This clonotype turned up a few times. The chain couples TRBV6-5 to TRBJ1-2; 10 positions match TRBD1. Germline V lookup: CDR1 MNHEY, CDR2 SVGAGI. This CDR3 spans 14 amino acids. V lost 6 bases and J lost 4; bases outside the gene matches: 5. In DNA form, the CDR3 reads TGTGCCAGCAGGAAGACAGGGGGCACCTATGGCTACACCTTC. Translating gives CASRKTGGTYGYTF.

The chain combines TRBV9 with TRBJ2-5; D unclear. The germline V gene has CDR1 SGDLS and CDR2 YYNGEE. This CDR3 comprises 13 residues. Trimming removed 0 bases at V and 6 bases at J, with 9 bases between. In DNA, the CDR3 is TGTGCCAGCAGCGTAGAAGGGTTACAGACCCAGTACTTC. Translation: CASSVEGLQTQYF.

V and J are TRBV14 and TRBJ2-5, with D unclear. From germline, CDR1 is SGHDN and CDR2 FVKESK. The CDR3 loop spans 12 amino acids. V lost 0 bases, J lost 6 bases, and 5 bases lay in between. As DNA, the CDR3 is TGTGCCAGCAGCCAAGATATCAAGACCCAGTACTTC. Amino acid sequence: CASSQDIKTQYF.

This clonotype has just a few counts. The V gene is TRBV20-1, the J gene TRBJ2-7; the D is unclear. CDR1 DFQATT and CDR2 SNEGSKA come from the germline V gene (reference sequence). The CDR3 has 15 amino acids. Trimming left V 5 bases short and J 1 base short, with 18 bases between. CDR3 region: CSAVDPDGPSYEQYF. CDR3 DNA sequence: TGCAGTGCTGTAGACCCAGATGGCCCGTCCTACGAGCAGTACTTC.

This clonotype was seen ten or more times. The chain joins TRBV10-3 to TRBJ1-1; the D gene is possibly TRBD1 (5 bases). Germline CDR1 is ENHRY and CDR2 is SYGVKD. With 3 bases removed from V and 10 bases from J, the gap between germline ends came to 12 bases. This CDR3 is built from 12 residues. The CDR3 DNA follows: TGTGCCATCAGTGAACCGGGGGAAGGAGCTTTCTTT. Translation: CAISEPGEGAFF.

Only a few counts were recorded for this clonotype. The V and J genes are TRBV28 and TRBJ2-5; possibly TRBD1 for D (6 bases). This CDR3 contains 13 residues. Germline V lookup: CDR1 MDHEN, CDR2 SYDVKM. Trimming left V 6 bases short and J 4 bases short, with 12 bases between. Written as DNA, the CDR3 is TGTGCCAGCAGAACAGGGACGATAGAGACCCAGTACTTC. Translating it yields CASRTGTIETQYF.

The count of this clonotype is one. V and J are TRBV7-8 and TRBJ2-7, with a possible D match to TRBD1 (6 bases). Germline V gives CDR1 SGHVS, CDR2 FQNEAQ. V was pared by 4 bases and J by 3 bases, with 10 bases between. The CDR3 contains 13 residues. The CDR3 bases are TGTGCCAGCAGCTCCACCAGGGGCTACGAGCAGTACGTC. It is translated as CASSSTRGYEQYV.

This clonotype was observed a handful of times. The chain links TRBV12-3 or TRBV12-4 to TRBJ1-5; D ambiguous. The CDR3 spans 12 residues. Deletions cut 3 bases from V and 7 bases from J, with 7 bases between. As DNA, the CDR3 is TGTGCCAGCAGTTTCAGGAGACAGCCCCAGCATTTT. Its protein is CASSFRRQPQHF.

This clonotype was counted ten times or more. V gene TRBV4-1 combines with J gene TRBJ2-1; D is unresolved. V lost 4 bases to trimming and J lost 5 bases, with 12 bases between them. Germline values: CDR1 MGHRA, CDR2 YSYEKL. The CDR3 has 14 residues. CDR3 protein: CASSPRRTDNEQFF. Here the CDR3 DNA reads TGCGCCAGCAGCCCACGCCGGACCGACAATGAGCAGTTCTTC.

This clonotype was counted a few times. The chain combines TRBV6-1 with TRBJ2-7; no reliable D call. The CDR3 totals 10 residues. V was shortened by 10 bases and J by 3 bases, with 7 bases between the two germline ends. Germline CDR1 and CDR2: MNHNS and SASEGT. CDR3: CATLYYEQYF. DNA of the CDR3: TGTGCCACCCTATACTACGAGCAGTACTTC.

V gene TRBV7-9 combines with J gene TRBJ2-3; D is unclear. Trimming removed 10 bases from V and 0 bases from J, with 14 bases in between. The CDR3 loop spans 14 amino acids. Germline CDR1 and CDR2: SEHNR and FQNEAQ (reference sequence). The DNA of the CDR3 is TGTGCCACTCCAGCTCCCTATAGCACAGATACGCAGTATTTT. Residues: CATPAPYSTDTQYF.

This sequence joins TRBV6-2 or TRBV6-3 and TRBJ2-2, with 8 bases fitting TRBD1. Germline CDR1 is MNHEY and CDR2 is SVGEGT. The CDR3 runs 14 residues. V shed 6 bases and J 4 bases; nucleotides not matched to a gene: 4. Written as DNA, the CDR3 is TGTGCCAGCAGGGACAGGGTATCCACCGGGGAGCTGTTTTTT. Residues: CASRDRVSTGELFF.

This clonotype was seen many times. This chain links TRBV7-9 with TRBJ1-4, with TRBD1 matching 8 bases. Trimming removed 5 bases from V and 5 bases from J; junction bases left unmatched: 7. Per the germline V gene, CDR1 is SEHNR and CDR2 is FQNEAQ (reference sequence). The CDR3 has 15 residues. The CDR3 region is CASSPGQEINEKLFF. DNA of the CDR3: TGTGCCAGCAGCCCGGGACAGGAAATAAATGAAAAACTGTTTTTT.

This clonotype was observed a few times. The gene calls are TRBV5-5 and TRBJ1-1; D is undetermined. CDR1 and CDR2 (germline): SGHKS, YYEKEE (reference sequence). V lost 1 base, J lost 8 bases, and 12 bases lay in between. CDR3 length: 13 residues. This chain's CDR3 is CASSLLKNSEAFF. CDR3 in DNA: TGTGCCAGCAGCTTGCTTAAAAATTCCGAAGCTTTCTTT.

The chain joins TRBV5-1 to TRBJ1-4; D might be TRBD1 (5 bases). Trimming shortened V by 1 base and J by 8 bases, and 12 bases separated the two germline ends. The CDR3 is 14 residues long. Germline lookup yields CDR1 SGHRS and CDR2 YFSETQ. In DNA form, the CDR3 reads TGCGCCAGCAGCTTGAAAGGGGCAGGGGAAAAACTGTTTTTT. Protein product: CASSLKGAGEKLFF.

The chain joins TRBV6-2 or TRBV6-3 to TRBJ1-4, with unresolved D. V lost 4 bases and J lost 7, with 16 bases in between. The CDR3 totals 15 residues. Germline loops: CDR1 MNHEY, CDR2 SVGEGT. The CDR3 loop is CASSSPARLVEKLFF. For the CDR3, the DNA is TGTGCCAGCAGTTCCCCGGCGCGGCTTGTTGAAAAACTGTTTTTT.

This clonotype has just a few counts. J is TRBJ2-1 and V is TRBV3-1; no reliable D call. Trimming removed 3 bases from V and 7 bases from J, with 10 bases in between. The germline CDR1 and CDR2 sequences are LGHDT and YNNKEL (reference sequence). The CDR3 has 13 residues. The CDR3 loop reads CASSQPNTNEQFF. The CDR3 DNA is TGTGCCAGCAGCCAGCCCAACACGAATGAGCAGTTCTTC.

V gene TRBV7-2 combines with J gene TRBJ2-1, with D perhaps matching TRBD1 (5 bases). The V and J ends lost 7 bases and 7 bases respectively, with 17 bases between them. CDR1 and CDR2 (germline): SGHTA, FQGNSA. The CDR3 consists of 14 residues. As DNA, the CDR3 is TGTGCCAGCACGCAAGGCAGGGTTGGGAATGAGCAGTTCTTC. Protein: CASTQGRVGNEQFF.